The table lists the clone carrying this T cell receptor (beta chain) with a few counts. The antigen is unknown. Time point denoted: healthy volunteer bleed at 2 weeks. Blood, whole and unfractionated, served as the source for total RNA extraction. These data originate in a study of human T cells and chemical hapten exposure. Background on the study: TCR yield per sample varied, mainly due to pooled library volumes. General study points: TCRs whose frequency exceeded 1 in 1000 remained the same following DPC sensitization.

The library put unique molecular identifiers onto individual cDNA molecules. Authors' data handling: Sample-level TCR yields exhibited a median of approximately 96,000, with a range of roughly 23,224 to 700,000. A single record per CDR3 protein comes from TCRdb applying MiXCR to the RACE reads. V and J calls and clone size were set by TCRdb, not the authors. In the table there are 130,000 or so distinct CDR3 sequences, around 8.3% of which are singletons. The length of the CDR3 is 12 residues. In germline, CDR1 is SGDLS, CDR2 YYNGEE. Deletions cut 4 bases from V and 8 bases from J, with 12 bases between.

The TCR comes from a male donor in good health. Some clones in this sample may be carry-over from other donors' samples. What was sequenced was whole blood. The chain combines TRBV9 with TRBJ1-2; D remains ambiguous. The CDR3 region has the DNA TGTGCCAGCAGCCCCAACACACGAGGCTACACCTTC. Encoded protein: CASSPNTRGYTF.